The 13 T cell receptor beta chains presented below share a single source sample, sequenced in a study of T cells after yellow fever vaccination. TCRdb reprocessed the 5' RACE reads with MiXCR, giving one entry per CDR3 protein. The sample has 110,000 to 150,000 distinct CDR3 sequences; under 7% are singletons. This specimen consisted of CD4+ T cells sorted from PBMCs, obtained 10 days after the yellow fever booster vaccination. These receptors came from a man aged 25-45 years who received the YFV17D yellow fever vaccine.

The table lists this clonotype with many counts. CDR3 sequence reads: CASTPEESSYEQYF. DNA of the CDR3: TGTGCCAGCACCCCGGAGGAGAGTTCCTACGAGCAGTACTTC. The V gene is TRBV7-6, the J gene TRBJ2-7, with D perhaps TRBD2 (5 bases). Germline V gene sequence: CDR1 SGHVS, CDR2 FNYEAQ. CDR3 length: 14 amino acids. Trimming removed 7 bases from V and 1 base from J, with 14 bases in between.

This clonotype occurred many times. This chain uses TRBV7-9 with TRBJ2-3, with D possibly being TRBD2 (6 bases). Germline CDR1 SEHNR, CDR2 FQNEAQ (reference sequence). CDR3 size: 13 residues. V lost 5 bases and J 5 bases, leaving 11 bases between the germline ends. The CDR3 sequence: CASSPLGGDTQYF. CDR3 nucleotides: TGTGCCAGCAGCCCCCTGGGGGGAGATACGCAGTATTTT.

The table lists this clonotype with many counts. The chain carries TRBV7-2 and TRBJ2-4; D might be TRBD2 (6 bases). In germline, CDR1 is SGHTA, CDR2 FQGNSA. The V end was cut by 5 bases, the J end by 1 base, with 15 bases between. The CDR3 is 16 residues long. The CDR3 DNA reads TGTGCCAGCAGCCTTGACTTACTAGCTGCCAAAAACATTCAGTACTTC. Amino acid sequence: CASSLDLLAAKNIQYF.

This clonotype was recorded at least ten times. This chain joins TRBV15 and TRBJ2-7; D not resolved. Trimming stripped 3 bases from V and 6 bases from J, with 12 bases between. This CDR3 region has 13 residues. The V gene's germline CDR1 is LNHNV and CDR2 YYDKDF (reference sequence). DNA for the CDR3: TGTGCCACCAGCAGGCAAGCCGAAGGCGAGCAGTACTTC. This encodes CATSRQAEGEQYF.

This clonotype has ten or more counts. The chain uses TRBV2 and TRBJ2-1, with D uncertain. Germline values: CDR1 SNHLY, CDR2 FYNNEI. This CDR3 has 14 residues. Between the trimmed V and J ends, which lost 6 bases and 9 bases, there was a span of 18 bases. CDR3 region: CASRTTESAPEQFF. CDR3 bases: TGTGCCAGCAGGACCACGGAGTCAGCCCCTGAGCAGTTCTTC.

At least ten counts were recorded for this clonotype. V is TRBV15 and J is TRBJ1-4; no clear D. The V end lost 0 bases, the J end lost 5 bases, and 10 bases lay between the germline ends. The CDR3 sequence is 15 residues long. Looked up from germline, CDR1 is LNHNV and CDR2 is YYDKDF (reference sequence). The CDR3 region is CATSRDGRRNEKLFF. As DNA, the CDR3 is TGTGCCACCAGCAGAGATGGACGGAGAAATGAAAAACTGTTTTTT.

This clonotype was counted ten times or more. The DNA for the CDR3 is TGCAGTGCCCTCGAGGGGCTCAGAAGAACTAGCGGGTACAATGAGCAGTTCTTC. Encoded protein: CSALEGLRRTSGYNEQFF. The chain has TRBV20-1 and TRBJ2-1; the match to TRBD2 covers 9 bases. This CDR3 is built from 18 residues. The junction had 19 bases not matched to a gene; V was cut back by 6 bases and J by 4 bases. The germline V gene encodes CDR1 DFQATT and CDR2 SNEGSKA (reference sequence).

This clonotype has at least ten counts. V and J are TRBV4-3 and TRBJ2-2; 11 bases line up with TRBD2. The CDR3 has 17 amino acids. Germline values: CDR1 LGHNA, CDR2 YSLEER. The V gene end was trimmed by 6 bases and the J gene end by 3 bases; junction bases not matched to a gene: 9. CDR3 in amino acids: CASRHTGTSGHTGELFF. CDR3 in DNA: TGCGCCAGCAGGCATACCGGGACTAGCGGCCACACCGGGGAGCTGTTTTTT.

The table lists this clonotype with many counts. The V call is TRBV5-1, the J call TRBJ2-3, with D possibly being TRBD1 (6 bases). V lost 3 bases and J lost 2, with 10 bases in between. This CDR3 has 14 amino acids. Per the germline V gene, CDR1 is SGHRS and CDR2 is YFSETQ. Written as DNA, the CDR3 is TGCGCCAGCAGCTATCGGGACACCACAGATACGCAGTATTTT. Protein sequence: CASSYRDTTDTQYF.

This clonotype has ten or more counts. This rearrangement joins TRBV6-2 or TRBV6-3 to TRBJ1-1; unclear D gene. This CDR3 is 15 amino acids long. V lost 7 bases to trimming and J lost 0 bases, with 15 bases between them. Germline values: CDR1 MNHEY, CDR2 SVGEGT. The DNA of the CDR3 is TGTGCCAGCAAGGTTCCGGGAAATTTGAACACTGAAGCTTTCTTT. Its protein is CASKVPGNLNTEAFF.

Many counts were recorded for this clonotype. The rearrangement links TRBV7-9 to TRBJ2-7; D unclear. The CDR3 loop spans 14 amino acids. Germline values: CDR1 SEHNR, CDR2 FQNEAQ (reference sequence). Trimming stripped 4 bases from V and 2 bases from J, with 12 bases between. The CDR3, as DNA: TGTGCCAGCAGCTGGGCCGGGCCCACCTACGAGCAGTACTTC. It specifies CASSWAGPTYEQYF.

The table lists this clonotype with a few counts. The chain recombines TRBV19 with TRBJ1-2, with D perhaps TRBD1 (6 bases). Germline loops: CDR1 LNHDA, CDR2 SQIVND (reference sequence). Deletions cut 4 bases from V and 2 bases from J, with 14 bases between. The CDR3 is 15 residues long. In DNA, the CDR3 is TGTGCCAGTAGTACGGGACCTCAGGGGAACTATGGCTACACCTTC. Protein product: CASSTGPQGNYGYTF.

This clonotype has a handful of counts. The J gene is TRBJ2-3, the V gene TRBV2; 12 bases map to TRBD2. Looked up from germline, CDR1 is SNHLY and CDR2 is FYNNEI. The CDR3 has 19 residues. The V segment lost 5 bases and the J segment 0 bases; nucleotides outside the gene matches: 12. The CDR3 coding sequence is TGTGCCAGCAGTTCGCAACACGGACTAGCGGGGTCTAGCACAGATACGCAGTATTTT. The encoded protein is CASSSQHGLAGSSTDTQYF.